This T cell receptor beta chain comes out of a study of T cell responses to AZD1222 COVID-19 vaccine. The data were produced by immunoSEQ multiplex PCR, yet TCRdb's version contains in-frame clones alone and is incomplete. The profile shows more than 85,000 clones, about 85% of them singletons. After removal of 5 bases from V and 2 bases from J, the junction contained 3 bases not matched to a gene. The germline CDR1 and CDR2 sequences are PRHDT and FYEKMQ (reference sequence). This CDR3 has 14 amino acids. This clone came up once. The source is an adult in good health. The J gene is TRBJ2-5, the V gene TRBV13; the match to TRBD1 covers 9 bases. The sequences come from peripheral blood, collected on day 0 of AZD1222 vaccination. CDR3 DNA: TGTGCCAGCAGCGTGACAGGGGGGCAAGAGACCCAGTACTTC. Residues: CASSVTGGQETQYF.